The T cell receptor beta chain described here comes from a study of Tregs in tolerant kidney transplant recipients (dated by TCRdb to the late 2010s). Regarding the complete study: The study used TCRbeta sequencing to identify donor-specific regulatory T cells before combined kidney and bone marrow transplantation, then tracked those cells after transplant. TCRbeta repertoire sequencing was used in a few healthy controls to compare several ways of expanding Tregs specific for an allogeneic donor. The research as a whole found: The most biologically relevant and donor-specific TCRbeta repertoire appeared to be identified by expanding Tregs with activated donor B cells. The study was constrained by small patient numbers, and validation of the findings is required in larger populations and under other immunosuppression protocols. Although technical replication error seemed to be minimal, the question of biological reproducibility was not addressed directly.

A note on this clone: This receptor's antigen is unknown. Per-base qualities were not stored, and no clone one base away is much larger.

Thawed PBMCs were FACS-sorted into unstimulated Tregs (CD4+CD25+CD127-), CD4+ non-Tregs (CD4+CD25-), CD4 cells and CD8 cells. Healthy control blood was obtained either as purchased buffy coats or from healthy volunteers. Healthy control blood was separated into PBMCs by Ficoll density gradient and cryopreserved, and patient PBMCs were collected both before and after transplant. Genomic DNA was extracted from sorted cells with the QIAGEN DNeasy Blood and Tissue Kit for TCRbeta CDR3 sequencing. High-throughput TCRbeta CDR3 sequencing, including PCR amplification with bias correction and internal controls, was performed commercially through immunoSEQ. As for the original processing: Unique productive TCRbeta sequences were defined by CDR3 nucleotide sequence where primers matched, otherwise by CDR3 amino acid sequence with Vbeta and Jbeta genes. To correct sorting error, sequences shared between sorted populations at a frequency ratio of 2:1 or less were removed; the rest were assigned to the higher population. A sequence was defined as donor-reactive if the sequence was expanded at least 5-fold in CFSE-low cells compared with unstimulated cells and had a frequency of at least 0.01% in CFSE-low cells. Repertoire divergence was quantified by Jensen-Shannon divergence calculated from the top 100 TCRbeta sequences ranked by frequency. For samples with multiple sequencing runs, sorting error was corrected in each run separately before the runs were combined. The immuneACCESS repertoire file appears here via TCRdb, limited to in-frame rearrangements. These files lack a portion of the clones; in checked studies, under half of the deficit traces to unresolved V genes, and the cause of the others is not known. That table supplies the V and J calls and clone size; D and trimming were determined from the DNA. The sample table shows under 300,000 clones, and about 80% are seen once. 0.55% to 0.65% of the sample is held by the ten biggest clonotypes.

This TCR came from a human donor in good health. Sequenced material: CD4+ T cells from blood.

CDR3 loop: CASSFSTPTGKAYGYTF. The sequenced DNA: TGTGCCAGCAGTTTTTCTACACCGACAGGGAAGGCCTATGGCTACACCTTC. Rearrangement joined TRBV27 to TRBJ1-2; the central 7 bases match TRBD1. V has 3 bases trimmed and J has 4 bases trimmed; junction bases matching no gene number 14. The germline V gene (reference sequence) provides CDR1 MNHEY and CDR2 SMNVEV. Counted from cysteine to phenylalanine, this CDR3 has 17 amino acids. Only the CDR3 portion is preserved as DNA: 51 bases, with reading frame beginning at the first base.